This T cell receptor beta chain derives from a study of beta chain features in type 1 diabetes. Broader study findings: In every one of the four CD4+ subsets, TCRB CDR3s were moderately but significantly shorter in Type 1 diabetes patients.

A word on this clone: Its target is not known. This CDR3 is also generated by other DNA sequences in the sample.

One heparinised blood draw, averaging approximately 120 mL, came from each donor. The V gene's germline CDR1 is SGDLS and CDR2 YYNGEE. The CDR3 runs to 15 residues. V gave up 3 bases and J gave up 2 bases; unmatched junction bases: 2. All of the isolated RNA was reverse transcribed, so expressed TCRB transcripts were sequenced. Repertoires were generated with immunoSEQ multiplex PCR, while TCRdb's copy carries only in-frame clones and drops some. The sample carries fewer than 18,000 clones, around 76% recorded once. The sequencing sample was made of stem cell memory CD4+ T cells from blood. The TCR originated in a young woman with type 1 diabetes. J is TRBJ2-1 and V is TRBV9; 10 nucleotides agree with TRBD2. CDR3 amino acids: CASSDSGRAYNEQFF. For the CDR3, the DNA is TGTGCCAGCAGCGACAGCGGGAGGGCCTACAATGAGCAGTTCTTC.